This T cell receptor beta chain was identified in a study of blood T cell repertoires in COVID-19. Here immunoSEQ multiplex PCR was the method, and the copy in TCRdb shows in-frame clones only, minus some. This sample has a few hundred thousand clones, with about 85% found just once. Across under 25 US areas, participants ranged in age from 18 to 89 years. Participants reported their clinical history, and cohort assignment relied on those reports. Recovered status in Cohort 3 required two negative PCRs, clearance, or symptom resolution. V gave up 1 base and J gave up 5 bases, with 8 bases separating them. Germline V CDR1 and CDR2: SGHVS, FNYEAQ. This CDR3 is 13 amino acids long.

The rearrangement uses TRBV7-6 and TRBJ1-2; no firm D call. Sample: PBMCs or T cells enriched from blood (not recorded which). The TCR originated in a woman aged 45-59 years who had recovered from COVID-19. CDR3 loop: CASSLVEFYGYTF. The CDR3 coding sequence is TGTGCCAGCAGCTTAGTGGAGTTTTATGGCTACACCTTC.